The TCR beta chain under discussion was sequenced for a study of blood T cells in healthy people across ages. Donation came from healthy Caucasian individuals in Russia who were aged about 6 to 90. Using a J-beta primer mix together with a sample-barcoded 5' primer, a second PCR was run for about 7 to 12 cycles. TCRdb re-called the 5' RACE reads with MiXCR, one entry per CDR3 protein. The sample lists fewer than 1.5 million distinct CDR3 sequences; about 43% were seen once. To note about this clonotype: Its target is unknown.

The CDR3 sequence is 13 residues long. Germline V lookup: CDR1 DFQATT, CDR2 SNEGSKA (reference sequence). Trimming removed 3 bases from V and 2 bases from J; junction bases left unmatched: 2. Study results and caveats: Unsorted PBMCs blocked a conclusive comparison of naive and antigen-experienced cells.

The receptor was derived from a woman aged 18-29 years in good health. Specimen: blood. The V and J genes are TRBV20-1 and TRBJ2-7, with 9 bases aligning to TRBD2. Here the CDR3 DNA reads TGCAGTGCTAGGCGGGAGGGCCCCTACGAGCAGTACTTC. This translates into CSARREGPYEQYF.